A selection of T cell receptor beta chains follows, all from one sample in a study of beta chain features in type 1 diabetes. Produced via immunoSEQ multiplex PCR; TCRdb's table is partial and in-frame only. Counted here are hundreds of thousands of clones, around a sixth occurring once; the ten biggest clones make up under 0.095%. Specimen: naive CD4+ T cells from blood. These receptors were obtained from a man between 18 and 29 years old in good health. CDR3s include the opening cysteine and the closing phenylalanine or tryptophan. A D gene is named only where the DNA matches it firmly. Only some rows state a clone size, as once, few, many or a class for expanded clones.

v_gene	j_gene	len	d_gene	abundance	CDR3nt	CDR3aa
TRBV4-2	TRBJ2-3	14	NA	NA	TGTGCCAGCAGCCAAGGGGCGGGGGACAATACGCAGTATTTT	CASSQGAGDNTQYF
TRBV28	TRBJ1-4	15	TRBD1	NA	TGTGCCAGCATTGAACAGGGGAGAGGGAAAGAAAAACTGTTTTTT	CASIEQGRGKEKLFF
TRBV28	TRBJ2-7	13	TRBD2	few	TGTGCCAGCAGTTTACGTCGTGGACTAGCAAAGCACTTC	CASSLRRGLAKHF
TRBV30	TRBJ1-2	12	NA	few	TGTGCCTGGAGCTTTGGGGGACGAGGCTACACCTTC	CAWSFGGRGYTF
TRBV7-2	TRBJ1-5	13	NA	few	TGTGCCAGCAGCTTACACAGCCATCAGCCCCAGCATTTT	CASSLHSHQPQHF
TRBV4-2	TRBJ2-2	16	NA	NA	TGTGCCAGCAGCCAAGAGCCCGGTTCTATATACGGGGAGCTGTTTTTT	CASSQEPGSIYGELFF
TRBV19	TRBJ2-7	13	NA	NA	TGTGCCAGTAGTATAGATACAGCCTACGAGCAGTACTTC	CASSIDTAYEQYF
TRBV9	TRBJ2-6	17	NA	few	TGTGCCAGCAGCGTTTACGGGACCCTCTCTGGGGCCAACGTCCTGACTTTC	CASSVYGTLSGANVLTF
TRBV9	TRBJ2-3	12	NA	NA	TGTGCCAGCAGCGTAGTTGACGGTACGCAGTATTTT	CASSVVDGTQYF
TRBV5-5	TRBJ2-1	15	TRBD1	few	TGTGCCAGCAGCCTACCGGGACAGTTTTACAATGAGCAGTTCTTC	CASSLPGQFYNEQFF
TRBV27	TRBJ2-3	16	TRBD2	NA	TGTGCCAGCAGTTTTCGCACTAGCGGGAGGACAGATACGCAGTATTTT	CASSFRTSGRTDTQYF
TRBV4-3	TRBJ1-6	16	NA	NA	TGCGCCAGCAGCCAAGAGGAGACCTCGCGGTACTCACCCCTCCACTTT	CASSQEETSRYSPLHF
TRBV10-3	TRBJ2-7	17	TRBD2	many	TGTGCCATCAGTGAGTCCGGGCGGGGGGACCCGTCCTACGAGCAGTACTTC	CAISESGRGDPSYEQYF
TRBV20-1	TRBJ1-2	11	NA	NA	TGCAGTGTCGCAAAGGGGTCTGGCTACACCTTC	CSVAKGSGYTF
TRBV7-9	TRBJ1-4	16	TRBD1	NA	TGTGCCAGCAGCTTCCAGGGGGCGAAGGGTAATGAAAAACTGTTTTTT	CASSFQGAKGNEKLFF
TRBV6-6	TRBJ2-1	14	NA	few	TGTGCCAGCAGTAAGGGGCAGTCCTACAATGAGCAGTTCTTC	CASSKGQSYNEQFF
TRBV4-3	TRBJ2-1	16	TRBD2	few	TGCGCCAGCAGCCAGAGCGGGGGGGCGAATTACAATGAGCAGTTCTTC	CASSQSGGANYNEQFF
TRBV4-3	TRBJ1-4	14	NA	NA	TGCGCCAGCAAATCGGGGGGGCTCGGTGAAAAACTGTTTTTT	CASKSGGLGEKLFF
TRBV7-9	TRBJ2-4	12	NA	NA	TGTGCCAGCAGCTTCCCCAAAAACATTCAGTACTTC	CASSFPKNIQYF
TRBV2	TRBJ1-4	12	NA	NA	TGTGCCAGCAGGATCAAGGGGGAAAAACTGTTTTTT	CASRIKGEKLFF
TRBV18	TRBJ2-7	15	NA	NA	TGTGCCAGCTCACCACCGAAAGGGAGCTCCTACGAGCAGTACTTC	CASSPPKGSSYEQYF
TRBV4-3	TRBJ1-1	17	TRBD1	NA	TGCGCCAGCAGCCATCGGACAGGTTCTCCCACTCGGGTCGAAGCTTTCTTT	CASSHRTGSPTRVEAFF
TRBV28	TRBJ1-5	15	TRBD1	NA	TGTGCCAGCAGTTCCGGACAGGGGGGATTGGAGCCCCAGCATTTT	CASSSGQGGLEPQHF
TRBV28	TRBJ1-5	17	NA	few	TGTGCCAGCAGTATCCTGACAGCCAGGTATAGCAATCAGCCCCAGCATTTT	CASSILTARYSNQPQHF
TRBV5-1	TRBJ1-1	15	TRBD1	NA	TGCGCCAGCAGCTTGGCCCCGGGACAGCGCGGTGAAGCTTTCTTT	CASSLAPGQRGEAFF
TRBV7-3	TRBJ2-7	15	NA	few	TGTGCCAGCAGCTTAAGGTCCGGGGGAAACTACGAGCAGTACTTC	CASSLRSGGNYEQYF
TRBV7-6	TRBJ2-7	21	TRBD2	few	TGTGCCAGCAGCTTCCCAACATCCCCCGGGACTAGCGGGAGCAGCTCCTACGAGCAGTACTTC	CASSFPTSPGTSGSSSYEQYF
TRBV29-1	TRBJ2-7	13	NA	NA	TGCAGCGTTGCTGACAGGAGATACTACGAGCAGTACTTC	CSVADRRYYEQYF
TRBV7-9	TRBJ1-1	16	TRBD1	NA	TGTGCCAGCAGCACTACAGGGGGCGGTATGAACACTGAAGCTTTCTTT	CASSTTGGGMNTEAFF
TRBV7-6	TRBJ2-1	15	TRBD1	few	TGTGCCAGCAGCTTAGGACAGGGGAGAAGCGATGGGCAGTTCTTC	CASSLGQGRSDGQFF
TRBV28	TRBJ2-5	14	NA	NA	TGTGCCAGCAGTCACAGGCCGGGTGCGGAGACCCAGTACTTC	CASSHRPGAETQYF
TRBV29-1	TRBJ1-2	13	NA	NA	TGCAGCGTTGGCCCCCGTCTCCTCTATGGCTACACCTTC	CSVGPRLLYGYTF
TRBV19	TRBJ2-7	14	NA	NA	TGTGCCAGTAGTATGGACGGCCGTTCCTACGAGCAGTACTTC	CASSMDGRSYEQYF
TRBV28	TRBJ1-1	12	NA	NA	TGTGCCAGCAGTATCTTGAACACTGAAGCTTTCTTT	CASSILNTEAFF
TRBV10-3	TRBJ1-1	12	NA	few	TGTGCCACCACTCGGGGGGACACTGAAGCTTTCTTT	CATTRGDTEAFF
TRBV19	TRBJ2-6	15	NA	NA	TGTGCCAGTAGTATCAGGGTGTCTGGGGCCAACGTCCTGACTTTC	CASSIRVSGANVLTF
TRBV27	TRBJ2-1	15	NA	few	TGTGCCAGCAGTCGGGACCGGCCTTTATACAATGAGCAGTTCTTC	CASSRDRPLYNEQFF
TRBV28	TRBJ2-7	14	NA	few	TGTGCCAGCACCGAAGGACTTTATCTCTACGAGCAGTACTTC	CASTEGLYLYEQYF
TRBV18	TRBJ2-3	14	NA	few	TGTGCCAGCTCACCCCGGGAGCACACAGATACGCAGTATTTT	CASSPREHTDTQYF
TRBV9	TRBJ2-3	14	NA	few	TGTGCCAGCAGCGTAGATCCAGTCTCGGATACGCAGTATTTT	CASSVDPVSDTQYF
TRBV20-1	TRBJ2-3	11	NA	few	TGCAGCGCGCAGGGTTTCGATACGCAGTATTTT	CSAQGFDTQYF
TRBV10-3	TRBJ2-6	16	TRBD1	NA	TGTGCCATCAGTGGGGACAGAGCTCGAGGGGCCAACGTCCTGACTTTC	CAISGDRARGANVLTF
TRBV10-3	TRBJ1-5	13	NA	few	TGTGCCATCAGTGAGTCCAACAATCAGCCCCAGCATTTT	CAISESNNQPQHF
TRBV6-1	TRBJ2-3	17	TRBD2	NA	TGTGCCAGCAGTGATTTTAGCGGGGGAGGGTCCACAGATACGCAGTATTTT	CASSDFSGGGSTDTQYF
TRBV15	TRBJ2-3	15	NA	NA	TGTGCCACCGCGGGTAGGTGGAAAGGCACAGATACGCAGTATTTT	CATAGRWKGTDTQYF
TRBV5-1	TRBJ2-3	14	NA	few	TGCGCCAGCAAACCAGACTCAGCAACAGATACGCAGTATTTT	CASKPDSATDTQYF
TRBV7-3	TRBJ2-1	16	TRBD2	NA	TGTGCCAGCAGCTCCCCCGGGACTAGCGGTAGGAATGAGCAGTTCTTC	CASSSPGTSGRNEQFF
TRBV7-3	TRBJ1-1	17	NA	NA	TGTGCCAGCAGCTTTAGGGCCGTGGGCAGATTGAACACTGAAGCTTTCTTT	CASSFRAVGRLNTEAFF
TRBV6-5	TRBJ2-1	16	NA	NA	TGTGCCAGCAGTTACGCCCGGAGGGCCACCTACAATGAGCAGTTCTTC	CASSYARRATYNEQFF
TRBV11-2	TRBJ1-5	15	NA	NA	TGTGCCAGCAGCTTAGCGCAGGATAGCAATCAGCCCCAGCATTTT	CASSLAQDSNQPQHF
TRBV18	TRBJ2-5	14	NA	few	TGTGCCAGCTCACCACCCCTGGTCCGGGAGACCCAGTACTTC	CASSPPLVRETQYF
TRBV7-9	TRBJ2-7	11	NA	NA	TGTGCCAGCAGCTCCATTTACGAGCAGTACTTC	CASSSIYEQYF
TRBV4-1	TRBJ1-2	16	NA	NA	TGCGCCAGCAGCCAAGAGGGGCCGGGAATTAGCTATGGCTACACCTTC	CASSQEGPGISYGYTF
TRBV15	TRBJ2-1	14	TRBD1	NA	TGTGCCACCAGCGTTAGGACAGGGGGTGTGGAGCAGTTCTTC	CATSVRTGGVEQFF